Following are 10 T cell receptor beta chains from one sample sequenced in a study of blood T cell repertoires in COVID-19. Using immunoSEQ multiplex PCR, the repertoire was profiled, and TCRdb retains in-frame clones only, with some absent. The table has 120,000 to 150,000 clones, 70% to 80% seen once. Sequenced sample: peripheral blood. The receptors come from a man aged 55 to 70 with acute or convalescent COVID-19.

This clone has more than one count but fewer than ten. The rearrangement links TRBV7-2 to TRBJ2-7; D perhaps matches TRBD1 (5 bases). Per germline, CDR1 SGHTA and CDR2 FQGNSA. Trimming pared 0 bases from V and 2 bases from J, leaving 5 bases between. The CDR3 is 13 residues long. In DNA form, the CDR3 reads TGTGCCAGCAGCTTAGCAGGGGCCTACGAGCAGTACTTC. Its translation: CASSLAGAYEQYF.

The rearrangement uses TRBV6-2 or TRBV6-3 and TRBJ1-1; 7 positions agree with TRBD1. The V gene's germline CDR1 is MNHEY and CDR2 SVGEGT. The CDR3 contains 16 residues. J lost 0 bases, V lost 2 bases, and 6 bases had no gene match. CDR3 in DNA: TGTGCCAGCAGTTACGGTAGACAGGGTGTGAACACTGAAGCTTTCTTT. As protein: CASSYGRQGVNTEAFF.

The chain combines TRBV10-3 with TRBJ2-5, with 11 nucleotides matching TRBD2. This CDR3 is built from 15 residues. CDR1 is ENHRY and CDR2 is SYGVKD in the germline V gene. With 5 bases clipped from V and 5 bases from J, the junction kept 7 bases outside the gene matches. CDR3 in amino acids: CAISRLAGSGETQYF. The CDR3 DNA sequence: TGTGCCATCAGTCGACTAGCGGGGTCCGGTGAGACCCAGTACTTC.

CDR3 in amino acids: CASSLRSGQARGSPLHF. As DNA, the CDR3 is TGTGCCAGCAGTTTACGTTCTGGACAGGCCCGGGGGTCACCCCTCCACTTT. The gene calls are TRBV27 and TRBJ1-6; 7 nucleotides agree with TRBD1. Germline V gene sequence: CDR1 MNHEY, CDR2 SMNVEV (reference sequence). The CDR3 consists of 17 residues. The V segment lost 2 bases and the J segment 10 bases; nucleotides outside the gene matches: 14.

The chain employs TRBV28 and TRBJ2-1; tentative D call: TRBD1 (6 bases). The CDR3 totals 14 residues. The V end was cut by 3 bases, the J end by 8 bases, with 14 bases between. The germline V gene has CDR1 MDHEN and CDR2 SYDVKM. The CDR3 sequence: CASSFIQGADEQFF. The DNA of the CDR3 is TGTGCCAGCAGTTTTATACAGGGAGCCGATGAGCAGTTCTTC.

This clone was seen a single time. This sequence joins TRBV27 and TRBJ2-3, with TRBD2 matching 11 bases. The CDR3 runs 15 residues. After removal of 6 bases from V and 4 bases from J, the junction contained 6 bases not matched to a gene. Germline lookup yields CDR1 MNHEY and CDR2 SMNVEV (reference sequence). The CDR3: CASRLAGVMADTQYF. In nucleotides, the CDR3 is TGTGCCAGCAGACTAGCGGGAGTCATGGCAGATACGCAGTATTTT.

The gene calls are TRBV7-2 and TRBJ2-7; 10 positions match TRBD2. The length of the CDR3 is 17 residues. Trimming at V came to 1 base and at J to 1 base, leaving 7 bases not matched to a gene. Germline V gene lookup returns CDR1 SGHTA and CDR2 FQGNSA. As DNA, the CDR3 is TGTGCCAGCAGCTTAGGGCTAGCGGGAGCTAGTTCCTACGAGCAGTACTTC. Translated, it gives CASSLGLAGASSYEQYF.

This clone was seen more than once but under ten times. The J gene is TRBJ1-1, the V gene TRBV3-1 (or the pseudogene TRBV3-2); 7 positions agree with TRBD1. Germline V CDR1 and CDR2: LGHDT, YNNKEL (reference sequence). V lost 4 bases to trimming and J lost 10 bases; unmatched junction nucleotides: 9. The CDR3 is 13 residues long. CDR3 region: CASSRLGGEIAFF. The DNA of the CDR3 is TGTGCCAGCAGCCGGTTAGGGGGCGAGATAGCTTTCTTT.

The chain is built from TRBV30 and TRBJ2-7, with D uncertain. Trimming removed 3 bases at V and 2 bases at J, with 14 bases between. CDR1 GTSNPN and CDR2 SVGIG come from the germline V gene (reference sequence). CDR3 length: 14 residues. This chain's CDR3 is CAWSPPTAPYEQYF. CDR3 sequence (DNA): TGTGCCTGGAGCCCCCCGACTGCCCCCTACGAGCAGTACTTC.

The chain couples TRBV14 to TRBJ1-1; unclear D gene. Germline CDR1 is SGHDN and CDR2 is FVKESK. V lost 3 bases and J lost 6, with 14 bases in between. The CDR3 runs 14 residues. Here the CDR3 reads CASSQALGEAEAFF. In nucleotides, the CDR3 is TGTGCCAGCAGCCAGGCCTTAGGAGAAGCTGAAGCTTTCTTT. Variable domain in full (rest from reference TRBV14 and TRBJ1-1): EAGVTQFPSHSVIEKGQTVTLRCDPISGHDNLYWYRRVMGKEIKFLLHFVKESKQDESGMPNNRFLAERTGGTYSTLKVQPAELEDSGVYFCASSQALGEAEAFFGQGTRLTVV.